This T cell receptor (beta chain) is from a study of T cells after yellow fever vaccination. General study results and limits: Contaminants from the bulk population, in the form of abundant clonotypes, could be found in FACS-sorted repertoires. Reappearing after the booster were most of the clones from primary vaccination (around 96% CD4, 85% to 90% CD8).

This clonotype was picked up many times. The antigen remains unidentified. It was through 5'RACE template switching that TCR cDNA was made, with a universal primer site and UMIs added. TCRdb re-called the 5' RACE reads with MiXCR, one entry per CDR3 protein. Of about 68,000 distinct CDR3 sequences listed, approximately 7% are singletons. Specimen: CD8+ T cells sorted from PBMCs, collected roughly 47 days after the first yellow fever vaccination. This sequence originates from a man aged 18 to 29 who received the YFV17D yellow fever vaccine.

The CDR3 nucleotides are TGCGCCAGCAGCTTGGGGGGGGAGGGCCATGGCTACACCTTC. Its protein product is CASSLGGEGHGYTF. The rearrangement joins TRBV5-1 to TRBJ1-2; tentatively, D is TRBD1 (5 bases). The length of the CDR3 is 14 residues. Germline-derived CDR1 and CDR2 are SGHRS and YFSETQ. V shed 0 bases and J shed 6 bases, with 12 bases lying between them.